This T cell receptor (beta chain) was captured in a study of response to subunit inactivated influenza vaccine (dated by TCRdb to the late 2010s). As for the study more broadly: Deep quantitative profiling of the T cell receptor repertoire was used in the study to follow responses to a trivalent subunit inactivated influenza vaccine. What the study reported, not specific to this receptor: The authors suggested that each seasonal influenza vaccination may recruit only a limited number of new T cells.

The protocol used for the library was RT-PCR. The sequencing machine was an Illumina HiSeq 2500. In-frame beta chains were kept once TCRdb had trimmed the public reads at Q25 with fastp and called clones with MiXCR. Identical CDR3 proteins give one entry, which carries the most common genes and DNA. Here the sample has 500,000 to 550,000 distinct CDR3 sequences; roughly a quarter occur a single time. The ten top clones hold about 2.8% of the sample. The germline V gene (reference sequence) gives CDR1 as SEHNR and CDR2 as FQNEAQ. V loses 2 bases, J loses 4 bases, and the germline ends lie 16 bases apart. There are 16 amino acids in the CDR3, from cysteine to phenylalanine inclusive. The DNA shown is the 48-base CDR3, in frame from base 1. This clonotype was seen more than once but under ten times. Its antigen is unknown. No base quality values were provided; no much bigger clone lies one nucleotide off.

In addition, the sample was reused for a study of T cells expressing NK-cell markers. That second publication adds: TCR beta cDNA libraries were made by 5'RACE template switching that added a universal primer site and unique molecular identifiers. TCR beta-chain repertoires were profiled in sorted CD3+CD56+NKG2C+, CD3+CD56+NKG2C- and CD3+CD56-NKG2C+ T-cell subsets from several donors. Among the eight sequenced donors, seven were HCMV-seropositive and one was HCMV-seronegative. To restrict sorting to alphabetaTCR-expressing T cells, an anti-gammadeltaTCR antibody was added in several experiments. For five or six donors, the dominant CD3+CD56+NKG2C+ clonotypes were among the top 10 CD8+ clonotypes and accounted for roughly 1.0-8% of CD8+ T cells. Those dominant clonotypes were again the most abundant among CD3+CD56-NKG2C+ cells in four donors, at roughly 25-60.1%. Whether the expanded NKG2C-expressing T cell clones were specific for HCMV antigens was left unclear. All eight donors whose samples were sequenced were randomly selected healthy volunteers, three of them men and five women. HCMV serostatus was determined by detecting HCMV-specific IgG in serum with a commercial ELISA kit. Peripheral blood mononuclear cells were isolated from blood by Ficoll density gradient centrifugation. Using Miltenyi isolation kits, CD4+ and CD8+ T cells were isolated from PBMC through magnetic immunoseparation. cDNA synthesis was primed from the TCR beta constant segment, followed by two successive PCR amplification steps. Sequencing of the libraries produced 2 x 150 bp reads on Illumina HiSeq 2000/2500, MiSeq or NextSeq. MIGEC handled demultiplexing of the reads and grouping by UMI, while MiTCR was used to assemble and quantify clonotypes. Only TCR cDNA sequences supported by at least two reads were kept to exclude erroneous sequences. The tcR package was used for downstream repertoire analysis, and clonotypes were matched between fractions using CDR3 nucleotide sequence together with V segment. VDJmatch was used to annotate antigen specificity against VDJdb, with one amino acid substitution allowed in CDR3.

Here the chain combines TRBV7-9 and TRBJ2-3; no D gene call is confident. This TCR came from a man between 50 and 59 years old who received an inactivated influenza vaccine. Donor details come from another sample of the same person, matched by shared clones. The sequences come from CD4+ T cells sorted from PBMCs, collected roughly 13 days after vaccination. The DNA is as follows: TGTGCCAGCAGCTTATTAAGAGGAGTGAAGTCAGATACGCAGTATTTT. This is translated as CASSLLRGVKSDTQYF.